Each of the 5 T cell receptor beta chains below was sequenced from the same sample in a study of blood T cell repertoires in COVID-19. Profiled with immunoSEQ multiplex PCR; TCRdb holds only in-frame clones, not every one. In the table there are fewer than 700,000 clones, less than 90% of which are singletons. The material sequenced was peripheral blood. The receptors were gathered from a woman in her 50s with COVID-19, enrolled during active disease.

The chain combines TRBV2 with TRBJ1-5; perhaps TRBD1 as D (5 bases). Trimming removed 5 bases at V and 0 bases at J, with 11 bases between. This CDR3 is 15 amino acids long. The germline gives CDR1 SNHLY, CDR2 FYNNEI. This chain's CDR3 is CASSLRQPSNQPQHF. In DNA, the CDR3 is TGTGCCAGCAGTCTACGACAGCCTAGCAATCAGCCCCAGCATTTT.

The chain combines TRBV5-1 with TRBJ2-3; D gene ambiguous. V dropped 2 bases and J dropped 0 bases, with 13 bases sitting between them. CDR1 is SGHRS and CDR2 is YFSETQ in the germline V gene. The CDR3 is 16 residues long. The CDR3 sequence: CASSFTASTSTDTQYF. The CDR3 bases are TGCGCCAGCAGCTTTACAGCCAGCACTAGCACAGATACGCAGTATTTT.

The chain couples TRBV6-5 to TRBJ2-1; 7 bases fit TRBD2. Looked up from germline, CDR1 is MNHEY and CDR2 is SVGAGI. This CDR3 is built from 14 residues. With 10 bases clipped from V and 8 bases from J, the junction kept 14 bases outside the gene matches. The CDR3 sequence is CATLPAGLDYEQFF. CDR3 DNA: TGTGCCACCCTACCAGCGGGACTTGATTATGAGCAGTTCTTC.

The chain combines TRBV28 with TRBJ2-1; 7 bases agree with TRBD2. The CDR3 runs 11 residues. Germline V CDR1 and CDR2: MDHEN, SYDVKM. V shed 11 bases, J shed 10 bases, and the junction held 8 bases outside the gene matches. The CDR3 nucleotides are TGTGCCGGCGGGAGTCGAAAGGAGCAGTTCTTC. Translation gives CAGGSRKEQFF.

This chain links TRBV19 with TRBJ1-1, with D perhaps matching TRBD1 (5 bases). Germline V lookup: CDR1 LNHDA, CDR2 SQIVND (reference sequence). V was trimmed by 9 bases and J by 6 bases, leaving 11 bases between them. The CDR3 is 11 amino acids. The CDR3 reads CASKTGAEAFF. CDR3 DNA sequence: TGTGCCAGCAAAACGGGGGCTGAAGCTTTCTTT.